This T cell receptor beta chain was obtained from a study of T cells after somatic rescue of genetic block. This table comes from immunoSEQ multiplex PCR, and its TCRdb copy is limited to in-frame clones, with some not included. The data hold 80,000 to 90,000 clones, with just under 90% observed a single time. Trimming removed 7 bases at V and 10 bases at J, with 32 bases between. Germline CDR1 and CDR2: MDHEN and SYDVKM. This CDR3 contains 18 residues. The chain links TRBV28 to TRBJ2-1; D unclear. The sample comprised peripheral blood mononuclear cells (PBMCs). This TCR was sampled from a woman under 30. CDR3 residues: CASTPLGSFTINSREQFF. In DNA, the CDR3 is TGTGCCAGCACCCCCCTAGGCAGCTTTACTATCAACTCGCGGGAGCAGTTCTTC.